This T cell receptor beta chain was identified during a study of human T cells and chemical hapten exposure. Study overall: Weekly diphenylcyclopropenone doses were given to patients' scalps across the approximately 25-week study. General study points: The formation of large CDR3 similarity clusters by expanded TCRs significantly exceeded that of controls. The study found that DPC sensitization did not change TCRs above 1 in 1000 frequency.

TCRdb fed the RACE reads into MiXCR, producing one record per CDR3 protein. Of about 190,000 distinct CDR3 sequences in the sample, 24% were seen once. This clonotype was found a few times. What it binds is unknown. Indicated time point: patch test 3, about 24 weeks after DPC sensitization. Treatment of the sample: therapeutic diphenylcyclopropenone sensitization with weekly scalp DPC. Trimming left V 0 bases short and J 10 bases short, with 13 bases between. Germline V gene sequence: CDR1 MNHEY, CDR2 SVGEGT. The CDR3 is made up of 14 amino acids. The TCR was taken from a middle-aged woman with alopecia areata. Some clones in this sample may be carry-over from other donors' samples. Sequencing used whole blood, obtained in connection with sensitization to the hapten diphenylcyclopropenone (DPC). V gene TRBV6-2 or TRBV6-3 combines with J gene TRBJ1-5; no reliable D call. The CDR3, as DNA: TGTGCCAGCAGTTACTCGGGCCAAGCGACACCCCAGCATTTT. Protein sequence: CASSYSGQATPQHF.